This T cell receptor (beta chain) was profiled in a study of PD-1 blockade in classical Hodgkin lymphoma. Study results and caveats: Before treatment, complete responders showed about the same diversity as newly diagnosed patients. Newly diagnosed patients reportedly trailed healthy donors in baseline TCR diversity.

No patient escaped relapse after autologous stem cell transplantation, and brentuximab vedotin exposure varied. TCRdb keeps only in-frame clones here, not all; method: immunoSEQ multiplex PCR. The repertoire holds fewer than 30,000 clones, with 78% as singletons. Germline-derived CDR1 and CDR2 are MNHEY and SVGAGI. This CDR3 has 16 amino acids. V was pared by 4 bases and J by 2 bases, with 15 bases between. On this clone: Its antigen is not identified.

The sequencing used peripheral blood mononuclear cells (PBMCs), collected before the second cycle of nivolumab. The chain links TRBV6-5 to TRBJ1-3, with D possibly matching TRBD1 (5 bases). The origin of this receptor is a human donor with classical Hodgkin lymphoma. CDR3 protein: CASSFSSTEPGNTIYF. The CDR3 nucleotides read TGTGCCAGCAGTTTCTCTTCGACAGAACCTGGAAACACCATATATTTT.